This T cell receptor beta chain was sequenced in a study of shared clonotypes between healthy human individuals. The repertoire was sequenced with immunoSEQ multiplex PCR; TCRdb's copy has only in-frame clones and lacks some. The sample consists of more than 550,000 clones, roughly 72% of them appearing once. CDR3 length: 15 residues. V was clipped by 2 bases and J by 2 bases, with 10 bases between them. Germline assignment: CDR1 LNHNV and CDR2 YYDKDF (reference sequence). This chain uses TRBV15 with TRBJ2-1, with D tentatively TRBD1 (6 bases). This receptor was taken from a woman in her 30s in good health. The material sequenced was memory CD4+ T cells sorted from blood. Indicated subset: CD45RA-negative fraction. The CDR3 region is CATSRRTATYNEQFF. The CDR3 coding sequence is TGTGCCACCAGCAGAAGGACAGCGACCTACAATGAGCAGTTCTTC. Using reference TRBV15 and TRBJ2-1 for the parts outside the CDR3, the full variable domain is DAMVIQNPRYQVTQFGKPVTLSCSQTLNHNVMYWYQQKSSQAPKLLFHYYDKDFNNEADTPDNFQSRRPNTSFCFLDIRSPGLGDTAMYLCATSRRTATYNEQFFGPGTRLTVL.